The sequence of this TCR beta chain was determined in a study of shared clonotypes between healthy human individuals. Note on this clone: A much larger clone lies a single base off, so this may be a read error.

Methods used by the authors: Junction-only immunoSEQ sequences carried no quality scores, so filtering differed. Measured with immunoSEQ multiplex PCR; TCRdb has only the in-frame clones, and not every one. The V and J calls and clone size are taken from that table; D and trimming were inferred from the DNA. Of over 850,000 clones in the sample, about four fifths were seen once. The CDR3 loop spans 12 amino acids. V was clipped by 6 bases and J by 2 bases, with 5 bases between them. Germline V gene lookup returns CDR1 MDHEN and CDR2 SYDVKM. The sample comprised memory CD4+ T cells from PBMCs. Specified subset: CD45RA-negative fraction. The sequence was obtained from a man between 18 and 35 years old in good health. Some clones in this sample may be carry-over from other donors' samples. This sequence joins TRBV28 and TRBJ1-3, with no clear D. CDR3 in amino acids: CASRTPGNTIYF. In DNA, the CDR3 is TGTGCCAGCAGGACCCCTGGAAACACCATATATTTT.